Following are 15 T cell receptor beta chains from one sample sequenced in a study of cytomegalovirus exposure and HLA in healthy donors. The PCR ran on 60 Vbeta and 13 Jbeta primers. The method was immunoSEQ multiplex PCR; TCRdb's version includes in-frame clones alone and lacks a portion of them. This sample carries about 170,000 clones, with over 1% going to the ten biggest clones. The sample consisted of PBMCs. The receptors originated from a woman aged 55 to 70 in good health and CMV-seronegative.

The CDR3 nucleotides are TGTGCCAGCAGTTCCTTGGGACAGATGAGCTCCTACGAGCAGTACTTC. Residues: CASSSLGQMSSYEQYF. J is TRBJ2-7 and V is TRBV28; 7 positions match TRBD1. From germline, CDR1 is MDHEN and CDR2 SYDVKM. After removal of 4 bases from V and 0 bases from J, the junction contained 9 bases not matched to a gene. The CDR3 runs to 16 residues.

The chain uses TRBV9 and TRBJ2-7; weak D call: TRBD1 (5 bases). V lost 0 bases to trimming and J lost 2 bases, with 6 bases between them. The CDR3 has 13 residues. Germline CDR1 SGDLS, CDR2 YYNGEE. CDR3 loop: CASSVGTTYEQYF. DNA for the CDR3: TGTGCCAGCAGCGTAGGGACAACCTACGAGCAGTACTTC.

The CDR3 DNA reads TGTGCCAGCAGCTTAGACCGGTTTTCGAACTCTGGGGCCAACGTCCTGACTTTC. The encoded protein is CASSLDRFSNSGANVLTF. The V and J genes are TRBV7-9 and TRBJ2-6; D gene ambiguous. Looked up from germline, CDR1 is SEHNR and CDR2 is FQNEAQ (reference sequence). This CDR3 comprises 18 residues. With 1 base removed from V and 0 bases from J, the gap between germline ends came to 13 bases.

The chain is built from TRBV15 and TRBJ2-4; 9 bases match TRBD2. The CDR3 is made up of 15 amino acids. V was clipped by 5 bases and J by 6 bases; unmatched bases: 8. Germline CDR1 LNHNV, CDR2 YYDKDF (reference sequence). The CDR3 sequence is CATSPRAGGINIQYF. The CDR3 nucleotides read TGTGCCACCAGCCCGCGTGCGGGGGGGATAAACATTCAGTACTTC. Full variable domain (outside the CDR3, taken from reference TRBV15 and TRBJ2-4): DAMVIQNPRYQVTQFGKPVTLSCSQTLNHNVMYWYQQKSSQAPKLLFHYYDKDFNNEADTPDNFQSRRPNTSFCFLDIRSPGLGDTAMYLCATSPRAGGINIQYFGAGTRLSVL.

The J gene is TRBJ2-7, the V gene TRBV29-1, with D perhaps TRBD1 (7 bases). Between the trimmed V and J ends, which lost 7 bases and 5 bases, there was a span of 21 bases. The germline CDR1 and CDR2 sequences are SQVTM and ANQGSEA. This CDR3 is 14 amino acids long. The CDR3 is CSADSGGFSDEQYF. The CDR3 DNA follows: TGCAGCGCCGATTCAGGGGGGTTCAGCGACGAGCAGTACTTC.

CDR3: CASSPRGLTTNEKLFF. CDR3 nucleotides: TGTGCCAGCTCACCGAGGGGGTTGACAACTAATGAAAAACTGTTTTTT. The genes are TRBV18 and TRBJ1-4; a possible D gene is TRBD1 (6 bases). This CDR3 is built from 16 residues. Trimming removed 3 bases at V and 0 bases at J, with 11 bases between. CDR1 is KGHSH and CDR2 is LQKENI in the germline V gene.

The chain combines TRBV7-3 with TRBJ1-6; 8 nucleotides agree with TRBD1. The CDR3 runs to 16 residues. The J segment lost 9 bases and the V segment lost 5 bases, leaving 12 bases of the junction unmatched. Germline values: CDR1 SGHTA, CDR2 FQGTGA. The CDR3 loop is CASSLTPGQEGSPLHF. CDR3 in DNA: TGTGCCAGCAGCCTCACTCCGGGACAGGAGGGTTCACCCCTCCACTTT.

The genes are TRBV27 and TRBJ2-5, with D unclear. V lost 2 bases, J lost 1 base, and 8 bases lay in between. The CDR3 consists of 14 residues. Germline V gives CDR1 MNHEY, CDR2 SMNVEV (reference sequence). CDR3 in DNA: TGTGCCAGCAGTTTAATCGGCGGCCAAGAGACCCAGTACTTC. As protein: CASSLIGGQETQYF.

The genes are TRBV6-5 and TRBJ2-1; 8 bases map to TRBD1. This CDR3 comprises 16 residues. Germline-derived CDR1 and CDR2 are MNHEY and SVGAGI. V lost 2 bases to trimming and J lost 6 bases; unmatched junction nucleotides: 9. This CDR3 is CASSYSRTGLSNEQFF. The CDR3 region has the DNA TGTGCCAGCAGTTACAGTCGGACAGGGTTGAGCAATGAGCAGTTCTTC.

This chain uses TRBV9 with TRBJ1-6, with a possible D match to TRBD1 (5 bases). V lost 0 bases and J lost 10, with 14 bases in between. Germline V lookup: CDR1 SGDLS, CDR2 YYNGEE. The CDR3 consists of 15 residues. The CDR3 here is CASSVEPRVGSPLHF. As DNA, the CDR3 is TGTGCCAGCAGCGTAGAGCCCAGGGTAGGGTCACCCCTCCACTTT.

The chain uses TRBV5-4 and TRBJ2-6, with D tentatively TRBD2 (6 bases). The CDR3 runs to 16 residues. Germline lookup yields CDR1 SGHNT and CDR2 YYREEE (reference sequence). The V end was cut by 4 bases, the J end by 0 bases, with 11 bases between. DNA of the CDR3: TGTGCCAGCAGCCCAGCGGGCCGCTCTGGGGCCAACGTCCTGACTTTC. Translated, it gives CASSPAGRSGANVLTF.

CDR3 bases: TGTGCCTGGAGTGTACGACGGCGAGGTTACGAGCAGTACTTC. Amino acid sequence: CAWSVRRRGYEQYF. The chain employs TRBV30 and TRBJ2-7, with D unclear. The CDR3 is 14 residues long. Per germline, CDR1 GTSNPN and CDR2 SVGIG (reference sequence). The V and J ends lost 0 bases and 4 bases respectively, with 13 bases between them. The entire variable domain, with the rest obtained from reference TRBV30 and TRBJ2-7, is as follows: SQTIHQWPATLVQPVGSPLSLECTVEGTSNPNLYWYRQAAGRGLQLLFYSVGIGQISSEVPQNLSASRPQDRQFILSSKKLLLSDSGFYLCAWSVRRRGYEQYFGPGTRLTVT.

The chain combines TRBV18 with TRBJ2-2; D may be TRBD2 (5 bases). Germline CDR1 reads KGHSH; CDR2 reads LQKENI. This CDR3 region has 16 residues. The V end was cut by 1 base, the J end by 1 base, with 10 bases between. The CDR3 spells CASSPLQAENTGELFF. The CDR3, as DNA: TGTGCCAGCTCACCACTCCAAGCGGAGAACACCGGGGAGCTGTTTTTT.

The chain carries TRBV12-5 and TRBJ2-4, with D perhaps matching TRBD1 (5 bases). The CDR3 is 16 residues long. V shed 2 bases and J shed 3 bases, with 14 bases lying between them. Germline V gene data show CDR1 as LGHNT and CDR2 as FRNRAP. The DNA for the CDR3 is TGTGCTAGTGGTTTGCGACTCAGGGAAGTCAAAAACATTCAGTACTTC. As protein: CASGLRLREVKNIQYF.

The V and J genes are TRBV2 and TRBJ1-5, with 8 bases fitting TRBD1. The V segment lost 6 bases and the J segment 7 bases; nucleotides outside the gene matches: 8. CDR3 size: 14 residues. Per the germline V gene, CDR1 is SNHLY and CDR2 is FYNNEI. CDR3 residues: CASRGQESRQPQHF. The CDR3 region has the DNA TGTGCCAGCAGGGGACAGGAGAGCCGGCAGCCCCAGCATTTT.